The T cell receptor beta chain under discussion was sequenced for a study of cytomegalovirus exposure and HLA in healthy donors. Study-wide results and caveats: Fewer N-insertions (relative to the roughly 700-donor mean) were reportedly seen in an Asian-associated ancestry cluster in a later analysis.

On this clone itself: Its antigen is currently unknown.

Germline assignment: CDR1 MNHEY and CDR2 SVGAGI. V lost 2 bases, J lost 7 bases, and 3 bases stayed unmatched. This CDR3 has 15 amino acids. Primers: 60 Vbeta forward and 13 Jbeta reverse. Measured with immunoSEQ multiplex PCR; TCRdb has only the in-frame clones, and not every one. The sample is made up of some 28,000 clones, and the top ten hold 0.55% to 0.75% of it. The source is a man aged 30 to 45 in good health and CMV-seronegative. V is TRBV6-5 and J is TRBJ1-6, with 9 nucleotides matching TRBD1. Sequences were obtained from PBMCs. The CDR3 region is CASSYTGGQNSPLHF. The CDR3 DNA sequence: TGTGCCAGCAGTTACACAGGGGGCCAGAATTCACCCCTCCACTTT.